Below, one T cell receptor (beta chain) is given with its context. The source of the sample is a study of cytomegalovirus exposure and HLA in healthy donors. CDR1 is SGDLS, CDR2 YYNGEE, per germline. This CDR3 spans 13 amino acids. With 3 bases removed from V and 5 bases from J, the gap between germline ends came to 11 bases. Primers included in the PCR were 60 Vbeta and 13 Jbeta primers. Repertoires were generated with immunoSEQ multiplex PCR, while TCRdb's copy carries only in-frame clones and drops some. Among 130,000 or so clones, around three fifths were seen once, and the ten largest hold about 8.1%.

The sequence was collected from a middle-aged woman in good health and CMV-seropositive. This chain connects TRBV9 to TRBJ2-5, with D uncertain. Material: PBMCs. The CDR3 region has the DNA TGTGCCAGCAGCGGGGCAAGCATGGAGACCCAGTACTTC. Translating gives CASSGASMETQYF.